The clone carrying this T cell receptor (beta chain) showed up just once. Its antigen is still unknown. These data are taken from a study of OX40 agonist ivuxolimab in advanced cancers. Looking at the study overall: Patients took ivuxolimab, an agonistic anti-OX40 (CD134) antibody. Study-wide findings and caveats: Near-lowest levels of clonal expansion characterized partial responders at 0.1-3.0 mg/kg. CD4+ T cells averaged fewer expanded clones than CD8+ T cells.

Excluded were patients having autoimmune disease history or systemic immunosuppression. Sequencing was performed with immunoSEQ multiplex PCR; in TCRdb, only in-frame clones are kept and a portion is missing. The sample lists approximately 12,000 clones, around 87% occurring once. CDR1 SGHNT and CDR2 YENEEA come from the germline V gene. The CDR3 is made up of 13 amino acids. V was cut by 1 base and J by 4 bases, with 5 bases left in between. The chain joins TRBV11-3 to TRBJ1-5; D uncertain. The material sequenced was CD4+ or CD8+ T cells sorted from blood, taken in a trial of the OX40 agonist ivuxolimab. The receptor comes from an adult with an advanced solid tumor such as melanoma, head and neck, liver or kidney cancer. The CDR3 loop reads CASSLAFNQPQHF. CDR3 nucleotide sequence: TGTGCCAGCAGCTTAGCCTTTAATCAGCCCCAGCATTTT.